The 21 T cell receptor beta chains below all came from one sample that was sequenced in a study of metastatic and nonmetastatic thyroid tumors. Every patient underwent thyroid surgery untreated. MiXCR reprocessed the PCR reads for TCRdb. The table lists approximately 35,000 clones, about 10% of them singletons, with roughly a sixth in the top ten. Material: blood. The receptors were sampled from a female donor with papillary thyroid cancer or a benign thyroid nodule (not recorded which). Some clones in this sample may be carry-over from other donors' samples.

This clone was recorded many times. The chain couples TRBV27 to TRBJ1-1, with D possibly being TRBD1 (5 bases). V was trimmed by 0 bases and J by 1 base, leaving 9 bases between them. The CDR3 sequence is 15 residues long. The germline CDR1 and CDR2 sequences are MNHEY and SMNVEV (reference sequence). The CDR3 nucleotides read TGTGCCAGCAGTTTATCGGGGACGGGGAACACTGAAGCTTTCTTT. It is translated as CASSLSGTGNTEAFF.

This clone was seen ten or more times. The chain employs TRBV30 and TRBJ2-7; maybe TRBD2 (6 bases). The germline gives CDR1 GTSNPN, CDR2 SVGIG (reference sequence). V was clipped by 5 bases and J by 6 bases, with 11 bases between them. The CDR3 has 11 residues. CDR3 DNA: TGTGCCTGGGGGGGGTGGGCCGAGCAGTACTTC. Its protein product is CAWGGWAEQYF.

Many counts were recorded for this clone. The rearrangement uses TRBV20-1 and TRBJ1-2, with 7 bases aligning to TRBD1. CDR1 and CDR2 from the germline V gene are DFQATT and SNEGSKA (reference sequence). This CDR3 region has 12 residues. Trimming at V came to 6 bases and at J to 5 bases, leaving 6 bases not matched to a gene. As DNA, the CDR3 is TGCAGTGCGTCGGAACAGGGGTATGGCTACACCTTC. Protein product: CSASEQGYGYTF.

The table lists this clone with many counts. The CDR3 loop reads CASSDTGEYAFF. In DNA, the CDR3 is TGTGCCAGTAGCGACACAGGGGAGTATGCTTTCTTT. This chain uses TRBV19 with TRBJ1-1; 7 bases agree with TRBD1. Germline trimming cut 6 bases from V and 11 bases from J; bases unmatched to any gene: 9. The length of the CDR3 is 12 residues. The germline CDR1 and CDR2 sequences are LNHDA and SQIVND (reference sequence).

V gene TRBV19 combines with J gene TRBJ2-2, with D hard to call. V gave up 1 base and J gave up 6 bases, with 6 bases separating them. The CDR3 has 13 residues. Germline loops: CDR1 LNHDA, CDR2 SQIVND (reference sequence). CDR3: CASSIGRPGELFF. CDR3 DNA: TGTGCCAGTAGTATAGGGCGACCCGGGGAGCTGTTTTTT. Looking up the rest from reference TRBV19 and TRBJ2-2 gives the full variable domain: DGGITQSPKYLFRKEGQNVTLSCEQNLNHDAMYWYRQDPGQGLRLIYYSQIVNDFQKGDIAEGYSVSREKKESFPLTVTSAQKNPTAFYLCASSIGRPGELFFGEGSRLTVL.

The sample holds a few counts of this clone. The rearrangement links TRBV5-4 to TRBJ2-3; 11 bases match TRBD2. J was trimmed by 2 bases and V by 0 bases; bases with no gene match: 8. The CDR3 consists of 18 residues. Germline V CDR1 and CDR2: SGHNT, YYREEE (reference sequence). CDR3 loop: CASSLEGPSGGFTDTQYF. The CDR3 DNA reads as TGTGCCAGCAGCTTGGAGGGGCCTAGCGGGGGGTTCACAGATACGCAGTATTTT.

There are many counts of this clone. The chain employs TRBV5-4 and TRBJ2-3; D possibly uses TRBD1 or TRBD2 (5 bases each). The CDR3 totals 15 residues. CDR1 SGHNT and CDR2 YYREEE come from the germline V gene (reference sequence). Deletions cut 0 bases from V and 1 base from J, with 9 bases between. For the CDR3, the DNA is TGTGCCAGCAGCTTGGACGGGGACGGCACAGATACGCAGTATTTT. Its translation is CASSLDGDGTDTQYF.

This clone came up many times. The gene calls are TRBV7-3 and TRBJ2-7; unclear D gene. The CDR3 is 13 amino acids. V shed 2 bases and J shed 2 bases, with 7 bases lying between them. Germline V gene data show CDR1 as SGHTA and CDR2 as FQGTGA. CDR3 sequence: CASSLAGAYEQYF. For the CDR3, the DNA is TGTGCCAGCAGCTTAGCAGGCGCCTACGAGCAGTACTTC.

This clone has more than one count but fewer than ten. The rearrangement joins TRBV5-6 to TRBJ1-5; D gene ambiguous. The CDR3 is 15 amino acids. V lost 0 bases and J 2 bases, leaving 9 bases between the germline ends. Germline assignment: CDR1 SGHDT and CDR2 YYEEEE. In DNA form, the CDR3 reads TGTGCCAGCAGCTTGGGGCAGGCCCGCAATCAGCCCCAGCATTTT. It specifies CASSLGQARNQPQHF.

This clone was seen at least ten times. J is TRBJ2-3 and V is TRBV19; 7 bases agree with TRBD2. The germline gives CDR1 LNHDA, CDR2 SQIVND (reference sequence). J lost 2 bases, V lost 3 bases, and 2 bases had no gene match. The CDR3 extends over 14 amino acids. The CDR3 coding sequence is TGTGCCAGTAGTATGAGCGGGATCACAGATACGCAGTATTTT. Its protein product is CASSMSGITDTQYF.

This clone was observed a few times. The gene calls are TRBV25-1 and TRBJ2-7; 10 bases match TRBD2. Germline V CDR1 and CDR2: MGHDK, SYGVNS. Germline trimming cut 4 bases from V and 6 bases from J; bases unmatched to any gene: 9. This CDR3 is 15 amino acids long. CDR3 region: CASSGPGSGRAEQYF. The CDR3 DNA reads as TGTGCCAGCAGTGGGCCGGGGAGCGGGAGGGCCGAGCAGTACTTC.

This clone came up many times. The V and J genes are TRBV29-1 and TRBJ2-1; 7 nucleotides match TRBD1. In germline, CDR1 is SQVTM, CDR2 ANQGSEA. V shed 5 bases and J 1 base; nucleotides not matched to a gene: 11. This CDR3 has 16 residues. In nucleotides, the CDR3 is TGCAGCGTTAATTATCCAGACAGGGATTCCTACAATGAGCAGTTCTTC. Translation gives CSVNYPDRDSYNEQFF.

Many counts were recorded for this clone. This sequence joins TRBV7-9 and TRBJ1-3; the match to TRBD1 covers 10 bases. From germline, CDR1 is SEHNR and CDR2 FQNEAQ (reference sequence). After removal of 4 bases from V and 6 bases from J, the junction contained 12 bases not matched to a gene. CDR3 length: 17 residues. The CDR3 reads CASSSPSGGTGVNTIYF. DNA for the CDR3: TGTGCCAGCAGCTCCCCTTCAGGGGGGACAGGGGTAAACACCATATATTTT.

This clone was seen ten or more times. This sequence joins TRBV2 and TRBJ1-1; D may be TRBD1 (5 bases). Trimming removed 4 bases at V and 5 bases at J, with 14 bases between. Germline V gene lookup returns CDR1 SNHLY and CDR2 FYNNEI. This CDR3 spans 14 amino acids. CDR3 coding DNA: TGTGCCAGCAGTGGGGGGGGGGAGTATACTGAAGCTTTCTTT. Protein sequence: CASSGGGEYTEAFF.

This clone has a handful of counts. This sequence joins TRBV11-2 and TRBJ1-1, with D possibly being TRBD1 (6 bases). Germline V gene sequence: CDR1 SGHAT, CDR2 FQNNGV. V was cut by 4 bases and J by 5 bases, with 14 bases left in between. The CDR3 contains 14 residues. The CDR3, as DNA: TGTGCCAGCAGCTCTCAGGGGAGTATGACTGAAGCTTTCTTT. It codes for CASSSQGSMTEAFF.

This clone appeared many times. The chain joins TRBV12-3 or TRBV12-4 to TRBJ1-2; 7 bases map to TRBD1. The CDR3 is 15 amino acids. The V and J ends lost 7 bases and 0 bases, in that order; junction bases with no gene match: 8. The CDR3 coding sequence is TGTGCCAGCACCCCCCGGACAGGCTCTAACTATGGCTACACCTTC. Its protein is CASTPRTGSNYGYTF.

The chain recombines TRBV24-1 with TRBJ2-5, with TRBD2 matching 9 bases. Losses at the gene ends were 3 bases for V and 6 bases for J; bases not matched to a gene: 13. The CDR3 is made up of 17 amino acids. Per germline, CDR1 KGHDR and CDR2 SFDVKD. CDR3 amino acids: CATSDPGSSGGLKTQYF. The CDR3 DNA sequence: TGTGCCACCAGTGATCCCGGTTCAAGCGGGGGGTTGAAGACCCAGTACTTC.

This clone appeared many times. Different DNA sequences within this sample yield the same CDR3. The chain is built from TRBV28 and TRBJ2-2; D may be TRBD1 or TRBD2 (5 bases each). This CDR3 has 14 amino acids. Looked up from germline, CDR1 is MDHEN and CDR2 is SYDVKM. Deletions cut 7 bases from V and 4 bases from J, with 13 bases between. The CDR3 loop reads CASIGQGRTGELFF. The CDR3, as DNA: TGTGCCAGCATCGGTCAGGGACGCACCGGGGAGCTGTTTTTT.

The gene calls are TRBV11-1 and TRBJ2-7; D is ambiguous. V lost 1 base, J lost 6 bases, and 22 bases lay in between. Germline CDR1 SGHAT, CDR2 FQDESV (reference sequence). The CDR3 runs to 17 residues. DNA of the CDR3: TGTGCCAGCAGCTTAGGGCAGGACGGAGAATTTCTCTTCGAGCAGTACGTC. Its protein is CASSLGQDGEFLFEQYV.

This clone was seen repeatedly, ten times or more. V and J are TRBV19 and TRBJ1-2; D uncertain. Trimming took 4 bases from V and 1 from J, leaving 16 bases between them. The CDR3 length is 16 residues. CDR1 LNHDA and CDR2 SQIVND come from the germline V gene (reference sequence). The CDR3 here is CASSTPLGSRNYGYTF. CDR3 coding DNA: TGTGCCAGTAGTACCCCATTGGGCAGTCGTAACTATGGCTACACCTTC.

The CDR3 reads CASGHGYTGELFF. DNA for the CDR3: TGTGCCAGCGGACACGGGTACACCGGGGAGCTGTTTTTT. The V call is TRBV7-2, the J call TRBJ2-2; D is perhaps TRBD1 (5 bases). Germline V CDR1 and CDR2: SGHTA, FQGNSA. With 8 bases removed from V and 3 bases from J, the gap between germline ends came to 10 bases. The CDR3 totals 13 residues.